This entry describes one T cell receptor (beta chain). Its specificity is not known. CDR3 size: 15 residues. Trimming removed 4 bases from V and 5 bases from J, with 14 bases in between. CDR1 is LGHNA and CDR2 is YNFKEQ in the germline V gene. TCRdb keeps only in-frame clones here, not all; method: immunoSEQ multiplex PCR. This table has about 160,000 clones, 84% appearing once. The entry originates in a study of cytotoxic CD8 clonotypes in ibrutinib-treated CLL. Background on the study: Samples averaged around 280,000 productive templates and some 91,000 productive rearrangements. Study outcomes and limitations: A rise in clonality was seen at ibrutinib response, and a fall back toward baseline was seen at progression. Private clonotypes, not public ones, expanded at ibrutinib response.

The sequence came from a human donor with chronic lymphocytic leukemia. The V gene is TRBV4-2, the J gene TRBJ1-4, with no clear D. The starting material was PBMCs, obtained after 24 months of ibrutinib treatment. CDR3 in DNA: TGTGCCAGCAGCCTTCCCGGAGTGTCGAATGAAAAACTGTTTTTT. Its translation: CASSLPGVSNEKLFF.